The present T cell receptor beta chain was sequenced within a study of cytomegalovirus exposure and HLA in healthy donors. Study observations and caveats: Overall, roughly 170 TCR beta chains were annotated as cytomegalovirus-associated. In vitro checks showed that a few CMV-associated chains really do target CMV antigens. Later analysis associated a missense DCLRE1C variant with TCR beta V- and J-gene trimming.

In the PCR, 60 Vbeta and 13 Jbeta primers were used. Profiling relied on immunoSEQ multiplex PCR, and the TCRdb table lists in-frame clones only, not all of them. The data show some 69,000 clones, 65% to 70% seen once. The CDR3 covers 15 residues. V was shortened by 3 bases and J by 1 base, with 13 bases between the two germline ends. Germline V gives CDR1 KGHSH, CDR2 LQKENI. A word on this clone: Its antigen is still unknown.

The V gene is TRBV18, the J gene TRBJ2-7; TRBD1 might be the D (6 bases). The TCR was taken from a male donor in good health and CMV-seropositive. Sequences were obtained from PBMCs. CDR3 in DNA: TGTGCCAGCTCACCTCCCGGACAGTATTCCTACGAGCAGTACTTC. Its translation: CASSPPGQYSYEQYF. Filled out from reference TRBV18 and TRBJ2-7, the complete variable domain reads NAGVMQNPRHLVRRRGQEARLRCSPMKGHSHVYWYRQLPEEGLKFMVYLQKENIIDESGMPKERFSAEFPKEGPSILRIQQVVRGDSAAYFCASSPPGQYSYEQYFGPGTRLTVT.